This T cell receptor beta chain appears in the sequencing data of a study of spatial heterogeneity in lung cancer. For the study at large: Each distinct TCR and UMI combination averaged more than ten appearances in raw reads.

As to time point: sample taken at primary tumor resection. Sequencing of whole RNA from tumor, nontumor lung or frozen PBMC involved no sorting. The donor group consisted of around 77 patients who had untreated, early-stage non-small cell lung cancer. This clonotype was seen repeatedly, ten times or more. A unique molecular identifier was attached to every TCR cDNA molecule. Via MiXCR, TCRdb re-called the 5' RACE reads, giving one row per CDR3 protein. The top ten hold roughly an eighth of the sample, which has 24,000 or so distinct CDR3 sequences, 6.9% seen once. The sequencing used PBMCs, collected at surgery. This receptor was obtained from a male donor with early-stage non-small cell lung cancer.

CDR3 nucleotide sequence: TGTGCCAGCAGCTTGGGGGGCTGGAACACTGAAGCTTTCTTT. This gives the protein CASSLGGWNTEAFF. The V and J genes are TRBV5-5 and TRBJ1-1; maybe TRBD1 (5 bases). CDR3 length equals 14 residues. From germline, CDR1 is SGHKS and CDR2 YYEKEE (reference sequence). Deletions cut 0 bases from V and 1 base from J, with 7 bases between. The full variable domain, rest sourced from reference TRBV5-5 and TRBJ1-1, is DAGVTQSPTHLIKTRGQQVTLRCSPISGHKSVSWYQQVLGQGPQFIFQYYEKEERGRGNFPDRFSARQFPNYSSELNVNALLLGDSALYLCASSLGGWNTEAFFGQGTRLTVV.